This T cell receptor beta chain was observed in a study of OX40 agonist ivuxolimab in advanced cancers. In the study overall: Each patient was given ivuxolimab into a vein every 2 weeks, at 0.01 to 10 mg/kg. Study-wide points: The work left the antigen specificity of expanded peripheral T cells undetermined.

The method was immunoSEQ multiplex PCR; TCRdb's version includes in-frame clones alone and lacks a portion of them. The sample lists 30,000 to 45,000 clones; about three quarters were seen once. Trimming at V came to 3 bases and at J to 1 base, leaving 3 bases not matched to a gene. The CDR3 consists of 14 residues. Looked up from germline, CDR1 is SGHRS and CDR2 is YFSETQ. With regard to this clone: Its target is not known.

V usage is TRBV5-1 and J usage is TRBJ1-1; 7 bases align to TRBD1. This receptor was taken from an adult with an advanced solid tumor such as melanoma, head and neck, liver or kidney cancer. The sample here was CD4+ or CD8+ T cells sorted from blood, taken in a trial of the OX40 agonist ivuxolimab. CDR3 nucleotides: TGCGCCAGCAGCTCGGGACAGCCGAACACTGAAGCTTTCTTT. It translates to CASSSGQPNTEAFF.